This T cell receptor (beta chain) originates from a study of blood T cell repertoires in COVID-19. Study summary: T cells, B-cell-depleted T cells, or PBMCs provided the cDNA or gDNA that served as material.

Per the authors' pipeline: Researchers report that nucleated cell counts were estimated from reference gene primer amplification. Libraries were prepared by immunoSEQ multiplex PCR; TCRdb keeps only in-frame clonotypes and omits some of them. That table supplies the V and J calls and clone size; D and trimming were determined from the DNA. The data contain around 260,000 clones, roughly 88% of them singletons. This CDR3 is built from 17 residues. Germline CDR1 reads SGHNT; CDR2 reads YENEEA. The ends lost 5 bases at V and 3 bases at J; junction bases unmatched: 13. The material sequenced was peripheral blood. The sequence was obtained from a human donor with COVID-19, enrolled during active disease. The donor label of this sample is uncertain. The chain employs TRBV11-3 and TRBJ2-4; TRBD1 matches 7 bases. The CDR3 spells CASSAAHGQAGKNIQYF. DNA for the CDR3: TGTGCCAGCAGCGCAGCTCACGGACAGGCCGGCAAAAACATTCAGTACTTC. The variable domain in full, completed from reference TRBV11-3 and TRBJ2-4, reads EAGVVQSPRYKIIEKKQPVAFWCNPISGHNTLYWYLQNLGQGPELLIRYENEEAVDDSQLPKDRFSAERLKGVDSTLKIQPAELGDSAVYLCASSAAHGQAGKNIQYFGAGTRLSVL.